The entry that follows covers one T cell receptor beta chain sequence. The sample comes from a study of blood T cell repertoires in COVID-19. The V gene lost 7 bases and the J gene lost 5 bases, with 14 bases spanning the gap. The germline CDR1 and CDR2 sequences are SGHAT and FQNNGV. The CDR3 runs 13 residues. Original data processing: Using reference gene primer amplification, nucleated cell counts were estimated. TCRdb keeps only in-frame clones here, not all; method: immunoSEQ multiplex PCR. V and J calls and clone size are given by that table; D and trimming were obtained from the DNA. The data hold under 500,000 clones, with approximately 90% observed a single time.

Material for sequencing was peripheral blood. This chain joins TRBV11-2 and TRBJ1-2; D uncertain. The sequence derives from a woman in her 30s with acute or convalescent COVID-19. The CDR3 sequence is CASTPAPQYGYTF. The DNA for the CDR3 is TGTGCCAGCACCCCTGCACCACAGTATGGCTACACCTTC.